A selection of T cell receptor beta chains follows, all from one sample in a study of graft-versus-host responses after intestinal transplantation. The table came from immunoSEQ multiplex PCR; TCRdb's copy has only in-frame clones and leaves some out. The sample contains 23,000 or so clones, just under 95% of which appear only once. This specimen consisted of PBMCs, obtained just over 29 days after intestinal transplant. Receptors originate from a human patient who received an intestinal transplant, so some T cells may come from the graft donor. Both conserved end residues are part of each CDR3. Each record gives: J gene, V gene, D gene, clone size, CDR3 protein, CDR3 DNA. D genes are given only for firm matches. A row's size may be missing; if present it is once, few, many or a size class.

TRBJ1-3,TRBV30,-,-,CALGLNSGNTIYF,TGTGCCTTGGGCCTTAACTCTGGAAACACCATATATTTT
TRBJ1-2,TRBV6-5,-,-,CASSAGLGDYGYTF,TGTGCCAGCAGTGCAGGACTGGGGGACTATGGCTACACCTTC
TRBJ2-7,TRBV9,-,-,CASSVSDLSGYEQYF,TGTGCCAGCAGCGTTTCGGATTTATCGGGCTACGAGCAGTACTTC
TRBJ1-1,TRBV9,-,-,CASSGPGNTEAFF,TGTGCCAGCAGCGGTCCAGGGAACACTGAAGCTTTCTTT
TRBJ2-7,TRBV18,TRBD1,-,CASSRAGTGDEQYF,TGTGCCAGCTCACGAGCCGGGACAGGGGACGAGCAGTACTTC
TRBJ2-7,TRBV18,-,-,CASSPPPSPTSYEQYF,TGTGCCAGCTCACCACCCCCTTCCCCCACCTCCTACGAGCAGTACTTC
TRBJ1-1,TRBV7-9,-,-,CASSLGTANTEAFF,TGTGCCAGCAGCTTAGGGACAGCGAACACTGAAGCTTTCTTT
TRBJ1-6,TRBV15,TRBD1,-,CATSSKTGEAGSPLHF,TGTGCCACCAGCAGCAAGACAGGGGAGGCAGGTTCACCCCTCCACTTT
TRBJ1-5,TRBV5-1,TRBD1,-,CASSCGQGIVESNQPQHF,TGCGCCAGCAGCTGCGGACAGGGGATTGTAGAAAGCAATCAGCCCCAGCATTTT
TRBJ1-2,TRBV25-1,-,-,CASSESPSGGYTF,TGTGCCAGCAGTGAATCGCCATCCGGTGGCTACACCTTC
TRBJ2-5,TRBV6-1,-,-,CAGTGGLNQETQYF,TGTGCCGGCACTGGCGGGTTAAACCAAGAGACCCAGTACTTC
TRBJ2-7,TRBV7-9,TRBD1,-,CASEGQATKEQYF,TGTGCCAGCGAGGGACAGGCGACCAAGGAGCAGTACTTC
TRBJ2-7,TRBV19,-,-,CASSIGLGAYEQYF,TGTGCCAGTAGTATAGGTTTGGGGGCCTACGAGCAGTACTTC
TRBJ1-1,TRBV14,-,once,CASSYLSGGRTEAFF,TGTGCCAGCAGCTATCTATCGGGGGGCCGAACTGAAGCTTTCTTT
TRBJ2-7,TRBV9,TRBD2,few,CASSVGLAGGEQYF,TGTGCCAGCAGCGTGGGACTAGCGGGCGGCGAGCAGTACTTC
TRBJ2-3,TRBV9,-,-,CASSALQPSTDTQYF,TGTGCCAGCAGCGCCTTACAACCGAGCACAGATACGCAGTATTTT
TRBJ2-1,TRBV27,-,-,CASSLGGRKQFF,TGTGCCAGCAGTTTAGGGGGGCGTAAGCAGTTCTTC
TRBJ1-3,TRBV5-4,-,few,CASSFNSGNTIYF,TGTGCCAGCAGCTTTAACTCTGGAAACACCATATATTTT
TRBJ1-2,TRBV27,-,-,CASSYGSNYGYTF,TGTGCCAGCAGTTACGGATCTAACTATGGCTACACCTTC
TRBJ1-4,TRBV4-1,TRBD1,-,CASSQQNRGVGEKLFF,TGCGCCAGCAGCCAGCAAAACAGGGGTGTGGGTGAAAAACTGTTTTTT
TRBJ2-1,TRBV28,-,-,CASSPGPRENYYNEQFF,TGTGCCAGCAGTCCCGGCCCTAGGGAGAATTACTACAATGAGCAGTTCTTC
TRBJ2-7,TRBV2,TRBD2,-,CASRSGTGILYEQYF,TGTGCCAGTAGAAGCGGGACCGGTATACTCTACGAGCAGTACTTC
TRBJ2-2,TRBV6-1,-,few,CASSEEGIPGELFF,TGTGCCAGCAGTGAAGAAGGGATTCCCGGGGAGCTGTTTTTT
TRBJ2-4,TRBV4-1,-,-,CASSHPGSAGYIQYF,TGCGCCAGCAGCCATCCCGGGAGTGCGGGGTACATTCAGTACTTC
TRBJ2-1,TRBV7-3,-,-,CASSLTFGTLNEQFF,TGTGCCAGCAGCTTAACGTTCGGGACTCTCAATGAGCAGTTCTTC
TRBJ2-7,TRBV5-4,TRBD2,-,CASSPGLGNYEQYF,TGTGCCAGCAGCCCCGGACTAGGCAACTACGAGCAGTACTTC
TRBJ2-7,TRBV25-1,TRBD1,-,CASSAGQGAGEQYF,TGTGCCAGCAGTGCCGGACAGGGGGCGGGCGAGCAGTACTTC
TRBJ1-2,TRBV4-1,-,once,CASSQYSGATPNGYTF,TGCGCCAGCAGCCAGTACTCAGGGGCTACACCGAATGGCTACACCTTC
TRBJ2-7,TRBV4-1,-,-,CASSQVAGVPSYEQYF,TGCGCCAGCAGCCAAGTAGCAGGGGTTCCGTCCTACGAGCAGTACTTC
TRBJ2-1,TRBV6-4,-,once,CASSDSISAEPNEQFF,TGTGCCAGCAGTGACTCGATTTCGGCCGAACCAAATGAGCAGTTCTTC
TRBJ2-7,TRBV19,-,-,CASKGSYEQYF,TGTGCCAGTAAAGGCTCCTACGAGCAGTACTTC
TRBJ2-1,TRBV11-2,-,-,CASSLDGTGNEQFF,TGTGCCAGCAGCTTAGATGGCACCGGCAATGAGCAGTTCTTC
TRBJ2-7,TRBV7-8,-,-,CASSLFGGSYEQYF,TGTGCCAGCAGCTTATTTGGTGGGTCCTACGAGCAGTACTTC
TRBJ2-7,TRBV6-6,TRBD2,-,CASTLAGGVDEQYF,TGTGCCAGTACCTTAGCGGGGGGCGTCGACGAGCAGTACTTC
TRBJ1-2,TRBV7-9,TRBD1,-,CASSLTGESDTF,TGTGCCAGCAGTTTGACAGGGGAGAGCGACACCTTC
TRBJ2-7,TRBV6-1,TRBD2,-,CASSGRLAGVYEQYF,TGTGCCAGCAGTGGAAGATTAGCGGGTGTGTACGAGCAGTACTTC
TRBJ2-2,TRBV7-9,-,-,CASSPRGAGELFF,TGTGCCAGCAGCCCCAGGGGGGCCGGGGAGCTGTTTTTT
TRBJ1-2,TRBV28,TRBD1,-,CASTGDRERYGYTF,TGTGCCAGCACGGGGGACAGGGAGCGCTATGGCTACACCTTC
TRBJ2-5,TRBV7-9,-,-,CASSPALQETQYF,TGTGCCAGCAGCCCAGCGCTACAAGAGACCCAGTACTTC
TRBJ1-1,TRBV5-1,-,-,CASSSDPANTEAFF,TGCGCCAGCAGCTCGGACCCCGCGAACACTGAAGCTTTCTTT
TRBJ2-4,TRBV30,TRBD2,-,CAWSVIAGGIGAKNIQYF,TGTGCCTGGAGTGTTATAGCGGGGGGGATCGGAGCCAAAAACATTCAGTACTTC
TRBJ2-2,TRBV7-2,TRBD1,once,CASSLDAQGARTGELFF,TGTGCCAGCAGCTTAGATGCACAGGGGGCTCGTACCGGGGAGCTGTTTTTT
TRBJ1-6,TRBV30,TRBD1,-,CAWSVLGDRVSPLHF,TGTGCCTGGAGTGTACTGGGGGACAGGGTTTCACCCCTCCACTTT
TRBJ1-5,TRBV6-1,-,-,CASSETWERGNQPQHF,TGTGCCAGCAGTGAAACCTGGGAGCGAGGGAATCAGCCCCAGCATTTT
TRBJ2-2,TRBV19,-,-,CASSIDSVGTGELFF,TGTGCCAGTAGTATCGACTCGGTGGGCACCGGGGAGCTGTTTTTT
TRBJ1-3,TRBV30,-,-,CAWRDVGPVFSGNTIYF,TGTGCCTGGAGGGACGTCGGACCGGTCTTCTCTGGAAACACCATATATTTT
TRBJ1-2,TRBV7-9,TRBD1,-,CASSPPTGGSYGYTF,TGTGCCAGCAGCCCCCCAACAGGGGGCAGCTATGGCTACACCTTC
TRBJ1-2,TRBV7-9,TRBD1,-,CASRTGALGGYTF,TGTGCCAGCAGGACAGGGGCCCTAGGGGGCTACACCTTC
TRBJ2-7,TRBV11-2,TRBD1,-,CASSLETGTGYEQYF,TGTGCCAGCAGCTTAGAGACCGGGACAGGCTACGAGCAGTACTTC
TRBJ2-3,TRBV5-1,TRBD2,-,CASSLGPSGSSTDTQYF,TGCGCCAGCAGCTTGGGCCCTAGCGGGTCTAGCACAGATACGCAGTATTTT
TRBJ1-2,TRBV5-4,-,-,CASSLSPGSGYTF,TGTGCCAGCAGCTTGAGCCCAGGGTCTGGCTACACCTTC
TRBJ1-2,TRBV5-1,TRBD1,-,CASSPDRVYGYTF,TGCGCCAGCAGCCCGGACAGGGTATATGGCTACACCTTC
TRBJ1-1,TRBV10-3,-,-,CAGARDTSTEAFF,TGTGCCGGGGCCCGGGACACTTCCACTGAAGCTTTCTTT
TRBJ1-1,TRBV4-1,-,-,CASSQGGKAEAFF,TGCGCCAGCAGCCAAGGGGGTAAAGCTGAAGCTTTCTTT